The next 9 T cell receptor beta chains were all read from a single sample in a study of identical twins. TCRdb re-derived calls from the 5' RACE reads in MiXCR, one entry per CDR3 protein. The table has roughly 350,000 distinct CDR3 sequences, roughly 12% seen once. These same records also appear under a second study, on yellow fever vaccine responses in identical twins.

Specimen: CD8+ T cells sorted from blood. The receptors were gathered from a woman under 30 in good health.

This clonotype turned up a few times. The rearrangement uses TRBV5-6 and TRBJ2-3; TRBD2 matches 9 bases. This CDR3 comprises 16 residues. CDR1 and CDR2 from the germline V gene are SGHDT and YYEEEE. V gave up 3 bases and J gave up 3 bases; unmatched junction bases: 8. The CDR3 nucleotides are TGTGCCAGCAGCTCACTACTAAGCGGGGGGACAGATACGCAGTATTTT. Amino acid sequence: CASSSLLSGGTDTQYF.

The gene calls are TRBV5-8 and TRBJ2-2; 14 nucleotides align to TRBD2. The length of the CDR3 is 14 residues. V trimming: 9 bases; J trimming: 4 bases; junction bases outside the gene matches: 2. The germline V gene has CDR1 SGHTS and CDR2 YDEGEE. In nucleotides, the CDR3 is TGTGCCACCGGACTAGCGGGAGGCACCGGGGAGCTGTTTTTT. Translated, it gives CATGLAGGTGELFF.

The CDR3 loop reads CASSEFGGVSYNEQFF. The CDR3 region has the DNA TGTGCCAGCAGCGAGTTTGGGGGAGTATCCTACAATGAGCAGTTCTTC. This chain uses TRBV9 with TRBJ2-1; D may correspond to TRBD1 or TRBD2 (5 bases each). Trimming took 3 bases from V and 1 from J, leaving 14 bases between them. The CDR3 has 16 amino acids. The germline V gene encodes CDR1 SGDLS and CDR2 YYNGEE.

This clonotype showed up many times. The chain has TRBV10-3 and TRBJ1-5; no clear D. Deletions cut 2 bases from V and 0 bases from J, with 11 bases between. CDR3 length: 16 amino acids. Germline lookup yields CDR1 ENHRY and CDR2 SYGVKD. CDR3 sequence (DNA): TGTGCCATCAGTGAGGGTGGAGACTATAGCAATCAGCCCCAGCATTTT. Translated, it gives CAISEGGDYSNQPQHF.

The rearrangement uses TRBV20-1 and TRBJ2-1, with 10 bases aligning to TRBD2. Germline V lookup: CDR1 DFQATT, CDR2 SNEGSKA (reference sequence). Unmatched junction bases numbered 5, after V lost 6 bases and J lost 3 bases. CDR3 size: 14 residues. CDR3 amino acids: CSAPSGGDYNEQFF. As DNA, the CDR3 is TGCAGTGCCCCTAGCGGGGGAGACTACAATGAGCAGTTCTTC.

This clonotype turned up a few times. The CDR3 DNA follows: TGTGCTTGCCTAGGGGGCATGAACACTGAAGCTTTCTTT. This translates into CACLGGMNTEAFF. This sequence joins TRBV12-5 and TRBJ1-1, with TRBD1 matching over 7 bases. CDR1 LGHNT and CDR2 FRNRAP come from the germline V gene. This CDR3 has 13 amino acids. J was trimmed by 0 bases and V by 11 bases; bases with no gene match: 6.

This clonotype was observed at least ten times. The chain employs TRBV4-2 and TRBJ2-7; a weak D match, TRBD1 (5 bases). The CDR3 sequence is 13 residues long. Deletions cut 3 bases from V and 1 base from J, with 7 bases between. Germline CDR1 LGHNA, CDR2 YNFKEQ. The CDR3 is CASSQDKSYEQYF. CDR3 DNA sequence: TGTGCCAGCAGCCAGGACAAGTCCTACGAGCAGTACTTC.

The V call is TRBV7-9, the J call TRBJ2-7; TRBD2 matches at 8 bases. The J segment lost 9 bases and the V segment lost 5 bases, leaving 3 bases of the junction unmatched. CDR1 and CDR2 (germline): SEHNR, FQNEAQ (reference sequence). The length of the CDR3 is 11 residues. The CDR3: CASSAGGWQYF. CDR3 coding DNA: TGTGCCAGCAGCGCGGGGGGATGGCAGTACTTC.

Only a few counts were recorded for this clonotype. V is TRBV5-5 and J is TRBJ2-7, with 7 bases matching TRBD1. CDR1 and CDR2 from the germline V gene are SGHKS and YYEKEE (reference sequence). The CDR3 has 15 residues. With 0 bases clipped from V and 2 bases from J, the junction kept 5 bases outside the gene matches. CDR3 nucleotide sequence: TGTGCCAGCAGCTTGGGACAGGGACGGACCTACGAGCAGTACTTC. This codes for CASSLGQGRTYEQYF.